This T cell receptor beta chain was observed in a study of T cells in Graves' hyperthyroidism and ophthalmopathy. At the level of the study: Peripheral blood collection took place at initial diagnosis, before any treatment.

Inclusion characteristics of ophthalmopathy patients comprised a Clinical Activity Score of at least 3, a NOSPECS grade of at least 4, and duration under 3 months. Reasons for excluding patients were uncontrolled infection, other autoimmune disease, pregnancy or lactation. PBMCs were obtained from over 8.5 ml fresh peripheral blood. CDR1 and CDR2 (germline): SGHTA, FQGTGA. Trimming pared 2 bases from V and 5 bases from J, leaving 13 bases between. The CDR3 length is 14 residues. TCR beta CDR3 regions were amplified from RNA. Researchers ran a first-round RT-PCR on the TCR CDR3 using the HTBI primer set. TCRdb re-analysed the multiplex PCR reads in MiXCR, keeping a single row per CDR3 protein. The sample includes about 250,000 distinct CDR3 sequences, around 25% of them seen just once.

The sequencing sample was made of blood. The origin of this receptor is a woman aged 40 to 50 with Graves' ophthalmopathy. This chain joins TRBV7-3 and TRBJ2-7; tentatively, D is TRBD1 or TRBD2 (6 bases each). CDR3 loop: CASSLSGGFDEQYF. The CDR3 DNA reads TGTGCCAGCAGCTTATCCGGGGGCTTCGACGAGCAGTACTTC.